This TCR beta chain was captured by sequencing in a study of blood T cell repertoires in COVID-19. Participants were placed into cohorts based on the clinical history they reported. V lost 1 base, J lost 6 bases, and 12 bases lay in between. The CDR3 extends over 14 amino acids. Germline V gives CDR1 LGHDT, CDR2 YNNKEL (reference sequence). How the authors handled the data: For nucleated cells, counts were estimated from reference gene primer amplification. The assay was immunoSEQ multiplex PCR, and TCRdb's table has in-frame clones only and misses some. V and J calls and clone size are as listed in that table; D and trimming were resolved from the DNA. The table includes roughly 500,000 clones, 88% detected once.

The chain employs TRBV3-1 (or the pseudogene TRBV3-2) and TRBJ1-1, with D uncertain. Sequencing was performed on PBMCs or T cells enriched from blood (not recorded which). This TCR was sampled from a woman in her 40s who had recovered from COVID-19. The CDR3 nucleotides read TGTGCCAGCAGCCAAGTTCCCGGGTTCGCTGAAGCTTTCTTT. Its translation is CASSQVPGFAEAFF.